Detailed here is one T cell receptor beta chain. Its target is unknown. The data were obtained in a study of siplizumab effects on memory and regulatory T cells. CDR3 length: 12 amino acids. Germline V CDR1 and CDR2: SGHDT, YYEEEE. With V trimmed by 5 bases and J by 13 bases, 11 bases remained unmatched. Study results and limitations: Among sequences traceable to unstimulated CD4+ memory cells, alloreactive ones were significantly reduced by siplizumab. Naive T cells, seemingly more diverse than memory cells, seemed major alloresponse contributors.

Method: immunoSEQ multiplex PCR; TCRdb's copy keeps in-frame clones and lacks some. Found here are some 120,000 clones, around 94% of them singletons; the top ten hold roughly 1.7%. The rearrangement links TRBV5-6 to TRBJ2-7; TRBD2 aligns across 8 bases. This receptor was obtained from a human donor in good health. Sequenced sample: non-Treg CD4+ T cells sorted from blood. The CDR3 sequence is CASSLQSGGRYF. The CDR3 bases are TGTGCCAGCAGTCTGCAGTCGGGAGGGCGTTACTTC.